Shown below are 26 T cell receptor beta chains from a single sample sequenced in a study of Graves' ophthalmopathy and Graves' hyperthyroidism. For repertoire sequencing, the TCR beta CDR3 regions were amplified from RNA transcripts. Second-round multiplex PCR came after first-round RT-PCR with HTBI primers. TCRdb reanalysed the multiplex PCR reads using MiXCR and keeps one entry per CDR3 protein. The sample has 400,000 to 450,000 distinct CDR3 sequences; around a fifth are singletons. Sample: peripheral blood. Receptors were obtained from a woman between 18 and 29 years old with stable Graves' hyperthyroidism.

As for this clonotype: A clone one base away is much larger, so this may be a read error. The rearrangement links TRBV19 to TRBJ2-5; no firm D call. The CDR3 is 16 amino acids. Looked up from germline, CDR1 is LNHDA and CDR2 is SQIVND (reference sequence). In DNA form, the CDR3 reads TGTGCCAGTAGTAGGAACGAGGCCTTGTACCAAGACACCCAGTACTTC. Its translation is CASSRNEALYQDTQYF.

This clonotype was counted only a few times. The DNA for the CDR3 is TGTGCCAGCAGCCAAGGTTCATCCGGCACTGAAGCTTTCTTT. As protein: CASSQGSSGTEAFF. The genes are TRBV3-1 and TRBJ1-1; no clear D gene. The CDR3 is 14 residues long. Germline-derived CDR1 and CDR2 are LGHDT and YNNKEL (reference sequence). Trimming left V 1 base short and J 4 bases short, with 10 bases between.

This clonotype was picked up many times. V and J are TRBV28 and TRBJ2-7; 8 positions agree with TRBD1. This CDR3 has 15 amino acids. The germline V gene encodes CDR1 MDHEN and CDR2 SYDVKM. Losses at the gene ends were 5 bases for V and 0 bases for J; bases not matched to a gene: 6. The CDR3 DNA reads TGTGCCAGCAGTCCAGGGGGCCAAAGCTCCTACGAGCAGTACTTC. This encodes CASSPGGQSSYEQYF.

This chain joins TRBV24-1 and TRBJ1-5, with D unresolved. Trimming pared 6 bases from V and 0 bases from J, leaving 8 bases between. In germline, CDR1 is KGHDR, CDR2 SFDVKD. The CDR3 has 14 residues. The CDR3 sequence is CATSRWDSNQPQHF. CDR3 in DNA: TGTGCCACCAGTCGATGGGATAGCAATCAGCCCCAGCATTTT.

In DNA, the CDR3 is TGTGCCAGCAGTTTTGCCTTCTATGGCTACACCTTC. It codes for CASSFAFYGYTF. The chain joins TRBV6-2 or TRBV6-3 to TRBJ1-2; unclear D gene. V lost 4 bases, J lost 4 bases, and 7 bases lay in between. The CDR3 runs 12 residues. Germline CDR1 reads MNHEY; CDR2 reads SVGEGT.

There are many counts of this clonotype. The rearrangement joins TRBV12-3 or TRBV12-4 to TRBJ2-7; 9 bases fit TRBD1. With 6 bases clipped from V and 5 bases from J, the junction kept 5 bases outside the gene matches. The CDR3 length is 13 residues. The CDR3 loop is CASRVQGANEQYF. CDR3 coding DNA: TGTGCCAGCAGGGTACAGGGGGCCAACGAGCAGTACTTC.

The chain joins TRBV5-1 to TRBJ1-2; TRBD1 is a possible D gene (5 bases). Germline V CDR1 and CDR2: SGHRS, YFSETQ. This CDR3 is built from 15 residues. The ends were cut back, 1 base at V and 4 bases at J, with 14 bases in the middle. CDR3 sequence (DNA): TGCGCCAGCAGCTTGTTGCAGGGTTCAACCTATGGCTACACCTTC. This gives the protein CASSLLQGSTYGYTF.

J is TRBJ1-2 and V is TRBV19, with D possibly being TRBD1 (6 bases). The CDR3 contains 17 residues. Germline assignment: CDR1 LNHDA and CDR2 SQIVND (reference sequence). The ends were cut back, 3 bases at V and 4 bases at J, with 21 bases in the middle. DNA for the CDR3: TGTGCCAGTAGTATTTTTCCCCCCGAACAGGGCTCCTATGGCTACACCTTC. The encoded protein is CASSIFPPEQGSYGYTF.

J is TRBJ2-7 and V is TRBV6-1; tentative D call: TRBD1 (5 bases). V lost 6 bases to trimming and J lost 6 bases, with 27 bases between them. CDR1 and CDR2 from the germline V gene are MNHNS and SASEGT. This CDR3 is built from 17 residues. CDR3: CASSSLWGILPTGEQYF. CDR3 DNA sequence: TGTGCCAGCAGCTCCCTTTGGGGAATTCTACCTACAGGCGAGCAGTACTTC.

This clonotype was counted many times. CDR3 in amino acids: CASSLEGLSATEAFF. CDR3 sequence (DNA): TGTGCCAGCAGCTTAGAGGGGCTTTCTGCCACTGAAGCTTTCTTT. The V and J genes are TRBV11-1 and TRBJ1-1; a weak D match, TRBD1 (5 bases). Germline assignment: CDR1 SGHAT and CDR2 FQDESV (reference sequence). The ends were cut back, 1 base at V and 4 bases at J, with 13 bases in the middle. There are 15 residues in the CDR3.

This clonotype appeared many times. V and J are TRBV12-3 or TRBV12-4 and TRBJ2-7; TRBD2 matches 9 bases. V shed 6 bases and J 6 bases; nucleotides not matched to a gene: 9. CDR3 length: 14 residues. The CDR3 DNA is TGTGCCAGCAGACCGGGACTAGCAGGTCGCGAGCAGTACTTC. Translation gives CASRPGLAGREQYF.

The rearrangement joins TRBV19 to TRBJ2-7; D call uncertain. The V gene lost 1 base and the J gene lost 6 bases, with 13 bases spanning the gap. CDR1 LNHDA and CDR2 SQIVND come from the germline V gene (reference sequence). This CDR3 contains 14 residues. The CDR3 region has the DNA TGTGCCAGTAGTATAGCCAAAAACACGCGCGAGCAGTACTTC. Its translation is CASSIAKNTREQYF.

On this clonotype: Given a much more abundant clone one base away, this may be a read error. The genes are TRBV11-1 and TRBJ2-7, with TRBD2 as a possible D gene (6 bases). Germline CDR1 SGHAT, CDR2 FQDESV (reference sequence). There are 18 residues in the CDR3. CDR3: CASNSLRGRDFPSYEQHF. CDR3 in DNA: TGTGCCAGCAATTCACTGAGGGGCCGGGACTTCCCCTCCTACGAGCAGCACTTC.

This clonotype was found many times. The chain uses TRBV6-5 and TRBJ2-2; D gene uncertain. The CDR3 sequence is 14 residues long. The V end was cut by 5 bases, the J end by 5 bases, with 12 bases between. Germline loops: CDR1 MNHEY, CDR2 SVGAGI. CDR3 residues: CASSRPGVTGELFF. As DNA, the CDR3 is TGTGCCAGCAGTCGACCCGGAGTAACCGGGGAGCTGTTTTTT.

This chain uses TRBV19 with TRBJ2-7; 7 positions agree with TRBD1. This CDR3 has 14 residues. Trimming took 6 bases from V and 2 from J; bases not matched to a gene: 7. The germline V gene encodes CDR1 LNHDA and CDR2 SQIVND (reference sequence). Here the CDR3 reads CASRDRAGAYEQYF. CDR3 in DNA: TGTGCCAGTAGAGACAGGGCTGGGGCCTACGAGCAGTACTTC.

This clonotype was seen ten or more times. This chain joins TRBV12-3 or TRBV12-4 and TRBJ2-2; no reliable D call. Trimming stripped 2 bases from V and 6 bases from J, with 7 bases between. This CDR3 spans 13 amino acids. CDR3 nucleotide sequence: TGTGCCAGCAGTTTAACCGAACCCGGGGAGCTGTTTTTT. It yields the protein CASSLTEPGELFF.

This clonotype occurred a few times. The chain employs TRBV15 and TRBJ1-5; D is ambiguous. V was shortened by 0 bases and J by 10 bases, with 16 bases between the two germline ends. CDR1 and CDR2 (germline): LNHNV, YYDKDF (reference sequence). The CDR3 sequence is 15 residues long. CDR3 coding DNA: TGTGCCACCAGCAGAGAGGGAGGGATCGTAGAACCCCAGCATTTT. Amino acids: CATSREGGIVEPQHF.

This clonotype has only a few counts. This may stem from a read error, because a much larger clone lies one nucleotide away. This chain joins TRBV30 and TRBJ1-2; 9 bases map to TRBD1. The CDR3 is 15 residues long. Germline CDR1 reads GTSNPN; CDR2 reads SVGIG (reference sequence). Trimming cost V 2 bases and J 7 bases; bases outside gene matches: 11. CDR3 sequence reads: CAWSPPDRGNFGYTF. The CDR3 DNA reads as TGTGCCTGGAGTCCTCCGGACAGGGGAAATTTTGGCTACACCTTC.

As DNA, the CDR3 is TGCAGTGCAGACACAGGGACGAACACCGGGGAGCTGTTTTTT. It codes for CSADTGTNTGELFF. The gene calls are TRBV20-1 and TRBJ2-2; a possible D gene is TRBD1 (6 bases). V gave up 6 bases and J gave up 0 bases, with 11 bases separating them. The V gene's germline CDR1 is DFQATT and CDR2 SNEGSKA (reference sequence). This CDR3 contains 14 residues.

Only a few counts were recorded for this clonotype. Just one base apart from a much larger clone, this may be a read error. The rearrangement uses TRBV9 and TRBJ1-1, with D maybe TRBD1 (5 bases). Deletions cut 4 bases from V and 7 bases from J, with 23 bases between. There are 16 residues in the CDR3. The germline V gene has CDR1 SGDLS and CDR2 YYNGEE. The CDR3 loop is CASSFTRVGVHIEAFF. The CDR3 nucleotides read TGTGCCAGCAGCTTTACCAGGGTAGGGGTGCACATTGAAGCTTTCTTT.

There are many counts of this clonotype. This sequence joins TRBV28 and TRBJ1-3; D gene unclear. The CDR3 sequence is 15 residues long. Germline CDR1 is MDHEN and CDR2 is SYDVKM. The V end lost 6 bases, the J end lost 0 bases, and 12 bases lay between the germline ends. The CDR3 region is CASSFPGSSGNTIYF. The CDR3 nucleotides read TGTGCCAGCAGCTTCCCCGGAAGCTCTGGAAACACCATATATTTT.

This clonotype was recorded many times. The final CDR3 position lacks the conserved phenylalanine or tryptophan, pointing to a likely read error. DNA for the CDR3: TGTGCCAGCAGCCAAGATTTAGGACGTAGCCAAGAGACCCAGTACTCC. Amino acid sequence: CASSQDLGRSQETQYS. The V gene is TRBV4-2, the J gene TRBJ2-5; no definite D call. With 0 bases removed from V and 1 base from J, the gap between germline ends came to 12 bases. CDR1 and CDR2 from the germline V gene are LGHNA and YNFKEQ. The CDR3 covers 16 residues.

The V call is TRBV12-3 or TRBV12-4, the J call TRBJ1-3, with TRBD1 matching 9 bases. The length of the CDR3 is 16 residues. The ends lost 6 bases at V and 0 bases at J; junction bases unmatched: 6. The CDR3 reads CASRRDRDYSGNTIYF. DNA for the CDR3: TGTGCCAGCAGACGGGACAGGGATTACTCTGGAAACACCATATATTTT.

This clonotype was observed at least ten times. V gene TRBV28 combines with J gene TRBJ2-5; 8 bases fit TRBD2. CDR1 and CDR2 from the germline V gene are MDHEN and SYDVKM. The CDR3 has 14 amino acids. Trimming removed 3 bases from V and 9 bases from J; junction bases left unmatched: 9. The CDR3 coding sequence is TGTGCCAGCAGTTTTTCGGGGGGGCAGCGACCCCAGTACTTC. Protein product: CASSFSGGQRPQYF.

The CDR3, as DNA: TGTGCCAGCAGCCAAGGCTTATTACGGGACAGCTCCTACGAGCAGTACTTC. As protein: CASSQGLLRDSSYEQYF. The chain links TRBV3-1 to TRBJ2-7; 7 nucleotides agree with TRBD1. Trimming removed 1 base from V and 0 bases from J; junction bases left unmatched: 9. From germline, CDR1 is LGHDT and CDR2 YNNKEL (reference sequence). CDR3 length: 17 residues.

This clonotype came up many times. V usage is TRBV5-1 and J usage is TRBJ2-7, with a possible D match to TRBD2 (5 bases). V lost 4 bases to trimming and J lost 2 bases, with 16 bases between them. The CDR3 contains 15 residues. The germline V gene has CDR1 SGHRS and CDR2 YFSETQ. The DNA for the CDR3 is TGCGCCAGCAGCAAGGACTTGAACGGGGCCTACGAGCAGTACTTC. This encodes CASSKDLNGAYEQYF.